The 2 T cell receptor beta chains listed next were all sequenced from one sample in a study of CD8 T cells in Susac syndrome. An amount of RNA that ranged from roughly 0.5 to 1 ug was reverse transcribed with random hexamers. TCRdb reprocessed the immunoSEQ multiplex PCR reads with MiXCR, giving one entry per CDR3 protein. The sample contains 100,000 to 150,000 distinct CDR3 sequences, just under 95% of which appear only once. Material for sequencing was CD8+ T cells from PBMCs. The receptors originated from a human donor with Susac syndrome.

The rearrangement joins TRBV7-6 to TRBJ2-5, with D tentatively TRBD2 (7 bases). Germline CDR1 reads SGHVS; CDR2 reads FNYEAQ. Trimming took 6 bases from V and 4 from J, leaving 15 bases between them. The CDR3 is 14 amino acids. The CDR3 loop reads CASSPRGAAETQYF. The CDR3 region has the DNA TGTGCCAGCAGTCCCCGGGGGGCCGCAGAGACCCAGTACTTC.

The chain joins TRBV29-1 to TRBJ2-7; D may be TRBD2 (6 bases). The germline CDR1 and CDR2 sequences are SQVTM and ANQGSEA. This CDR3 is 13 amino acids long. The V and J ends lost 7 bases and 7 bases respectively, with 20 bases between them. This CDR3 reads CSADAGGAGEQYF. DNA of the CDR3: TGCAGCGCGGACGCGGGTGGGGCGGGGGAGCAGTACTTC.